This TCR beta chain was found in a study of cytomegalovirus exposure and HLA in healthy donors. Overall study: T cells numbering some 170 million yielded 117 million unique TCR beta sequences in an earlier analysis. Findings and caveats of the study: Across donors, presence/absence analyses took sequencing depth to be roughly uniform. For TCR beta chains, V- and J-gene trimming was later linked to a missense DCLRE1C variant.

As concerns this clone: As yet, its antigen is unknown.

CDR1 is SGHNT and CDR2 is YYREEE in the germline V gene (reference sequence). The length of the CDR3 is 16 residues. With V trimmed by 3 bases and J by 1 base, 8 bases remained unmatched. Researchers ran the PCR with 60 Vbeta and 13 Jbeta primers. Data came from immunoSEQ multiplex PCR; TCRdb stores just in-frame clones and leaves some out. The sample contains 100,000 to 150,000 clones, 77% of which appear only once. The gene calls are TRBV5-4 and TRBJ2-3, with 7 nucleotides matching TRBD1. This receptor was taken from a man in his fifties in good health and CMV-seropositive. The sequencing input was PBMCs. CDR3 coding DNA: TGTGCCAGCAGCTCCGGGACAGATGCCCGCACAGATACGCAGTATTTT. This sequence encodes CASSSGTDARTDTQYF.